The 13 T cell receptor beta chains in this list originate from one sample, sequenced in a study of cytomegalovirus exposure and HLA in healthy donors (dated by TCRdb to 2015 to 2018). Library prep was done by the immunoSEQ multiplex PCR assay. TCRdb limited this immuneACCESS table to in-frame rearrangements with V and J called. A share of clones is missing; checked studies link under half to unresolved V genes, and the rest is unexplained. Here the sample has over 250,000 clones; about 86% occur a single time. The leading ten clones occupy approximately 1% of the sample. Sequenced: PBMCs. All receptors derive from a woman under 30 in good health and CMV-seronegative.

The V call is TRBV29-1, the J call TRBJ1-2; TRBD1 is a possible D gene (5 bases). Germline CDR1 reads SQVTM; CDR2 reads ANQGSEA. Deletions cut 3 bases from V and 2 bases from J, with 13 bases between. The CDR3 is made up of 14 amino acids. The CDR3 coding sequence is TGCAGCGTTGAGTTAGCAGGGCCCAACTATGGCTACACCTTC. Its protein is CSVELAGPNYGYTF.

The chain recombines TRBV29-1 with TRBJ2-5; unclear D gene. The V gene lost 5 bases and the J gene lost 2 bases, with 9 bases spanning the gap. This CDR3 contains 12 residues. Per germline, CDR1 SQVTM and CDR2 ANQGSEA. The CDR3 loop reads CSVLQVQETQYF. CDR3 bases: TGCAGCGTTCTCCAGGTACAAGAGACCCAGTACTTC.

The V gene is TRBV6-6, the J gene TRBJ1-6; no reliable D call. Deletions cut 1 base from V and 6 bases from J, with 10 bases between. The germline gives CDR1 MNHNY, CDR2 SVGAGI (reference sequence). This CDR3 is 15 amino acids long. The CDR3 protein is CASSYLASFNSPLHF. The CDR3 coding sequence is TGTGCCAGCAGTTACTTGGCCAGTTTTAATTCACCCCTCCACTTT.

The chain links TRBV18 to TRBJ1-3; no firm D call. The germline CDR1 and CDR2 sequences are KGHSH and LQKENI. The CDR3 consists of 16 residues. V lost 3 bases, J lost 0 bases, and 12 bases lay in between. The CDR3 loop reads CASSPFDSSSGNTIYF. Written as DNA, the CDR3 is TGTGCCAGCTCACCGTTTGACTCTAGCTCTGGAAACACCATATATTTT.

The rearrangement joins TRBV4-1 to TRBJ2-7; 7 bases are shared with TRBD2. Germline-derived CDR1 and CDR2 are MGHRA and YSYEKL. Unmatched junction bases numbered 2, after V lost 3 bases and J lost 0 bases. CDR3 length equals 14 residues. The CDR3 protein is CASSHGGSSYEQYF. In DNA, the CDR3 is TGCGCCAGCAGCCACGGGGGGAGCTCCTACGAGCAGTACTTC.

This chain joins TRBV29-1 and TRBJ2-3; 8 bases align to TRBD2. The J segment lost 4 bases and the V segment lost 4 bases, leaving 7 bases of the junction unmatched. In germline, CDR1 is SQVTM, CDR2 ANQGSEA. The CDR3 runs 14 residues. CDR3 loop: CSVAASGFADTQYF. Written as DNA, the CDR3 is TGCAGCGTTGCGGCTAGCGGGTTTGCAGATACGCAGTATTTT.

The CDR3: CASSPRGVLGGELFF. As DNA, the CDR3 is TGTGCCAGCAGCCCCCGGGGTGTCCTTGGCGGGGAGCTGTTTTTT. The rearrangement links TRBV7-9 to TRBJ2-2; D is perhaps TRBD2 (5 bases). CDR3 length: 15 amino acids. Germline assignment: CDR1 SEHNR and CDR2 FQNEAQ (reference sequence). Trimming left V 5 bases short and J 7 bases short, with 17 bases between.

This chain connects TRBV11-2 to TRBJ2-3, with D unclear. CDR3 length: 15 amino acids. The V and J ends lost 1 base and 2 bases respectively, with 10 bases between them. In germline, CDR1 is SGHAT, CDR2 FQNNGV. The CDR3 is CASSLGLPSTDTQYF. The CDR3 region has the DNA TGTGCCAGCAGCTTAGGACTTCCCTCCACAGATACGCAGTATTTT.

The chain's CDR3 is CASSEGSGWKTHNEQFF. In DNA form, the CDR3 reads TGCGCCAGCAGCGAGGGCAGCGGTTGGAAAACCCACAATGAGCAGTTCTTC. The genes are TRBV5-1 and TRBJ2-1; a possible D gene is TRBD2 (5 bases). The V gene's germline CDR1 is SGHRS and CDR2 YFSETQ. This CDR3 spans 17 amino acids. Trimming cost V 4 bases and J 5 bases, with 22 bases left between them.

The chain combines TRBV5-1 with TRBJ2-3; 7 bases fit TRBD2. The V gene's germline CDR1 is SGHRS and CDR2 YFSETQ. This CDR3 spans 15 amino acids. V lost 7 bases, J lost 0 bases, and 8 bases stayed unmatched. The DNA for the CDR3 is TGCGCCAGCGGTTCGGTGGGGGGGAGCACAGATACGCAGTATTTT. Protein: CASGSVGGSTDTQYF.

The chain joins TRBV27 to TRBJ2-1; TRBD2 matches 9 bases. Per germline, CDR1 MNHEY and CDR2 SMNVEV (reference sequence). This CDR3 is 15 amino acids long. Losses at the gene ends were 2 bases for V and 8 bases for J; bases not matched to a gene: 7. The CDR3 bases are TGTGCCAGCAGTTTAGCGGGAGGGTCCCCCGATGAGCAGTTCTTC. The encoded protein is CASSLAGGSPDEQFF.

The chain couples TRBV4-1 to TRBJ1-5; TRBD1 might be the D (5 bases). The length of the CDR3 is 15 residues. The V and J ends lost 3 bases and 3 bases respectively, with 12 bases between them. The germline CDR1 and CDR2 sequences are MGHRA and YSYEKL. CDR3 in amino acids: CASSQGQGPNQPQHF. The CDR3 coding sequence is TGCGCCAGCAGCCAGGGCCAGGGCCCCAATCAGCCCCAGCATTTT.

This chain uses TRBV6-5 with TRBJ1-2; the D gene is possibly TRBD1 (6 bases). The CDR3 sequence is 13 residues long. Germline V gives CDR1 MNHEY, CDR2 SVGAGI. V was cut by 10 bases and J by 4 bases, with 16 bases left in between. The CDR3 DNA is TGTGCCACCCTCCCCCAAGGGGGCTATGGCTACACCTTC. Translating gives CATLPQGGYGYTF.